These 9 T cell receptor beta chains came from one sample sequenced in a study of blood T cell repertoires in COVID-19. The assay was immunoSEQ multiplex PCR, and TCRdb's table has in-frame clones only and misses some. The sample comprises about 99,000 clones, roughly 90% of which are singletons, and roughly 6% rests with the top ten. The sequenced sample was peripheral blood. These receptors were collected from a human donor in a cohort sampled during active COVID-19.

The genes are TRBV7-2 and TRBJ1-2; D remains unclear. The CDR3 length is 14 residues. The V gene's germline CDR1 is SGHTA and CDR2 FQGNSA. V lost 2 bases and J lost 8, with 15 bases in between. The CDR3 sequence is CASSLLVEAMGYTF. The CDR3 DNA reads as TGTGCCAGCAGCTTATTAGTTGAAGCCATGGGCTACACCTTC.

This rearrangement joins TRBV5-1 to TRBJ1-2, with TRBD1 matching over 8 bases. Trimming cost V 4 bases and J 2 bases; bases outside gene matches: 7. The CDR3 covers 15 residues. Germline V gene sequence: CDR1 SGHRS, CDR2 YFSETQ. This CDR3 reads CASSLDRGFNYGYTF. The CDR3 DNA is TGCGCCAGCAGCCTAGACAGGGGCTTCAACTATGGCTACACCTTC.

The J gene is TRBJ2-5, the V gene TRBV19; D unresolved. CDR3 size: 14 residues. Trimming shortened V by 0 bases and J by 2 bases, and 7 bases separated the two germline ends. CDR1 LNHDA and CDR2 SQIVND come from the germline V gene (reference sequence). Here the CDR3 reads CASSIDPSQETQYF. In nucleotides, the CDR3 is TGTGCCAGTAGTATAGACCCCAGTCAAGAGACCCAGTACTTC.

The chain joins TRBV6-1 to TRBJ2-2; 8 nucleotides agree with TRBD1. The CDR3 extends over 14 amino acids. V gave up 4 bases and J gave up 6 bases; unmatched junction bases: 4. Germline CDR1 reads MNHNS; CDR2 reads SASEGT. The CDR3 DNA reads TGTGCCAGCAGTGTACAGGGGGGAGCCGGGGAGCTGTTTTTT. Encoded protein: CASSVQGGAGELFF.

This chain uses TRBV6-2 or TRBV6-3 with TRBJ1-1; 7 bases map to TRBD1. With 4 bases clipped from V and 7 bases from J, the junction kept 15 bases outside the gene matches. Germline-derived CDR1 and CDR2 are MNHEY and SVGEGT. The CDR3 is made up of 16 amino acids. CDR3 DNA: TGTGCCAGCAGTTCGGCCTTACAGGGGCCATACATTGAAGCTTTCTTT. It yields the protein CASSSALQGPYIEAFF.

The genes are TRBV28 and TRBJ2-1, with TRBD2 matching 7 bases. CDR3 size: 16 residues. V lost 5 bases to trimming and J lost 9 bases; unmatched junction nucleotides: 16. CDR1 and CDR2 from the germline V gene are MDHEN and SYDVKM. The CDR3 spells CASSVSGRPPWGEQFF. CDR3 in DNA: TGTGCCAGCAGTGTATCCGGGAGGCCCCCTTGGGGTGAGCAGTTCTTC.

The chain is built from TRBV7-9 and TRBJ2-1, with D perhaps matching TRBD1 (5 bases). V lost 2 bases and J lost 7, with 12 bases in between. The CDR3 contains 14 residues. Looked up from germline, CDR1 is SEHNR and CDR2 is FQNEAQ (reference sequence). Here the CDR3 reads CASSLSGLGNEQFF. CDR3 nucleotide sequence: TGTGCCAGCAGCTTATCAGGGCTCGGGAATGAGCAGTTCTTC.

The chain is built from TRBV19 and TRBJ2-7, with 13 positions matching TRBD2. Germline CDR1 LNHDA, CDR2 SQIVND (reference sequence). With 6 bases clipped from V and 5 bases from J, the junction kept 7 bases outside the gene matches. The CDR3 has 15 amino acids. The CDR3 here is CASRHTSGGAHEQYF. CDR3 nucleotide sequence: TGTGCCAGTAGACATACTAGCGGGGGGGCCCACGAGCAGTACTTC.

This sequence joins TRBV29-1 and TRBJ2-3; 14 bases are a match to TRBD2. CDR3 length: 15 amino acids. V gave up 4 bases and J gave up 3 bases; unmatched junction bases: 3. The germline CDR1 and CDR2 sequences are SQVTM and ANQGSEA. In DNA form, the CDR3 reads TGCAGCGTTGTGGGGACTAGCGGGAGAACAGATACGCAGTATTTT. Translating gives CSVVGTSGRTDTQYF.